Detailed here is one T cell receptor (beta chain). The data stem from a study of technical replicates of blood from a handful of donors. The protocol was immunoSEQ multiplex PCR, while the TCRdb copy is restricted to in-frame clones and leaves out a portion. The sample holds tens of thousands of clones, more than 95% seen once. The sample was T cells isolated from PBMCs. This receptor was taken from a human donor in good health.

The CDR3 loop is CASSLEGGYNQPQHF. The CDR3 DNA sequence: TGTGCCAGCAGCTTAGAAGGAGGGTACAATCAGCCCCAGCATTTT. This chain uses TRBV7-6 with TRBJ1-5, with D unresolved. Germline V gives CDR1 SGHVS, CDR2 FNYEAQ. CDR3 length equals 15 residues. The V and J ends lost 1 base and 3 bases respectively, with 10 bases between them.